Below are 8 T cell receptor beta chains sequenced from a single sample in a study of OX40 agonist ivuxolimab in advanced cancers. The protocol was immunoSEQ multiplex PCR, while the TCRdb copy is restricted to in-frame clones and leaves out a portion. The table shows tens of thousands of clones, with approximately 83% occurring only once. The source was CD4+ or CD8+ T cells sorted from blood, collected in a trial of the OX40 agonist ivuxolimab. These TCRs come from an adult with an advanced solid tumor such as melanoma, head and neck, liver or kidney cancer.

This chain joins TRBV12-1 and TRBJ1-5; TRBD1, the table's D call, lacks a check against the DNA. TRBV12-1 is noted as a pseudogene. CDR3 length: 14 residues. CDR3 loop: CASSSDRSNQPQHF. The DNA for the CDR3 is TGTGCCAGCAGCTCAGACAGGAGCAATCAGCCCCAGCATTTT.

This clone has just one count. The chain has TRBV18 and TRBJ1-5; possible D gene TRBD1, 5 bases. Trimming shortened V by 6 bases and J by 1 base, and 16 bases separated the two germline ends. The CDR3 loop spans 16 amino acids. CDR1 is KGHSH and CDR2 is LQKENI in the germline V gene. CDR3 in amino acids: CASSRGEALSNQPQHF. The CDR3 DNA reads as TGTGCCAGCTCTCGGGGGGAGGCCCTAAGCAATCAGCCCCAGCATTTT.

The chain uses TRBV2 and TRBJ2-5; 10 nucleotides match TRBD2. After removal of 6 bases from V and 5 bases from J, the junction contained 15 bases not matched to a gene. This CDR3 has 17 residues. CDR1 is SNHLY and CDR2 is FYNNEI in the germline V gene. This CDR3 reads CASSLGGTSVSFETQYF. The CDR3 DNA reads TGTGCCAGCAGCCTTGGAGGGACTAGCGTTTCTTTTGAGACCCAGTACTTC.

CDR3: CASSTRAGWEEKLFF. CDR3 sequence (DNA): TGCGCCAGCAGCACACGGGCAGGGTGGGAAGAAAAACTGTTTTTT. This chain connects TRBV5-1 to TRBJ1-4, with a possible D match to TRBD1 (5 bases). The CDR3 extends over 15 amino acids. The V end was cut by 4 bases, the J end by 8 bases, with 18 bases between. Germline CDR1 reads SGHRS; CDR2 reads YFSETQ. Together with reference TRBV5-1 and TRBJ1-4, the CDR3 gives the full variable domain: KAGVTQTPRYLIKTRGQQVTLSCSPISGHRSVSWYQQTPGQGLQFLFEYFSETQRNKGNFPGRFSGRQFSNSRSEMNVSTLELGDSALYLCASSTRAGWEEKLFFGSGTQLSVL.

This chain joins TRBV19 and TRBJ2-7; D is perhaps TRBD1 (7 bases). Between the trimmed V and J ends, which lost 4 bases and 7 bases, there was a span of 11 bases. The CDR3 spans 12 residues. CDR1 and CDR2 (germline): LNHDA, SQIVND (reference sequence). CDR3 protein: CASSTQGGEQYF. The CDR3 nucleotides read TGTGCCAGTAGTACCCAGGGGGGTGAGCAGTACTTC.

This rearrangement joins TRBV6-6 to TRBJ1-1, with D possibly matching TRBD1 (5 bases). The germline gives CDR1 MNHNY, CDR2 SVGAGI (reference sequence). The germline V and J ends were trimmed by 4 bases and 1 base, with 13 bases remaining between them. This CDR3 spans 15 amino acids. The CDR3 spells CASSSQGTGNTEAFF. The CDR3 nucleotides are TGTGCCAGCAGTTCCCAAGGGACGGGGAACACTGAAGCTTTCTTT.

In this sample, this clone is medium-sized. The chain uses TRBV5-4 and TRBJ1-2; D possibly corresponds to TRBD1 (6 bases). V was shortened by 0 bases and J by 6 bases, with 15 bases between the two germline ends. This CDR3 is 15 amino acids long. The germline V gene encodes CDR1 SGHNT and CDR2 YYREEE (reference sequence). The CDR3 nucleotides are TGTGCCAGCAGCTTGGTGGATACAGGGTTGCATGGCTACACCTTC. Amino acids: CASSLVDTGLHGYTF.

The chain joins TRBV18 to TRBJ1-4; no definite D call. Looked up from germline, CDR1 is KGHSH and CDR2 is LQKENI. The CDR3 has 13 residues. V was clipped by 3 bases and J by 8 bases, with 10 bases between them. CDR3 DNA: TGTGCCAGCTCACCTGCAGGCCAGGAAAAACTGTTTTTT. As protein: CASSPAGQEKLFF.